These T cell receptor beta chains were read from a single sample in a study of identical twins. TCRdb itself ran the 5' RACE reads through MiXCR, one entry per CDR3 protein. In the table there are 550,000 to 800,000 distinct CDR3 sequences, around 7.5% of which are singletons. The same data also contributed to another study, on yellow fever vaccine responses in identical twins.

The material sequenced was PBMCs. The source of these receptors is a woman between 18 and 29 years old in good health. Each CDR3 is given with its conserved first and last residue.

J | V | CDR3
TRBJ2-2 | TRBV5-1 | CASSRPTGTGELFF
TRBJ2-1 | TRBV20-1 | CSARTSGSSYNEQFF
TRBJ2-4 | TRBV10-2 | CASSDYREGFLDIQYF
TRBJ2-1 | TRBV5-6 | CASSFDRNLYNEQFF
TRBJ1-1 | TRBV12-3/TRBV12-4 | CASSLEGGRRTEAFF
TRBJ1-5 | TRBV7-2 | CASSPGWTQPQHF
TRBJ2-1 | TRBV20-1 | CSARGGTSGGFVNEQFF
TRBJ1-1 | TRBV7-3 | CASSQQGGNTEAFF
TRBJ2-3 | TRBV7-9 | CASTILASTDTQYF
TRBJ2-1 | TRBV20-1 | CSAAAPTSTYNEQFF
TRBJ1-2 | TRBV6-1 | CASSDDRHYGYTF
TRBJ1-1 | TRBV12-3/TRBV12-4 | CASSLALANSEAFF
TRBJ2-1 | TRBV6-1 | CASSEVFSGTLYNEQFF
TRBJ1-4 | TRBV7-9 | CASSLDGSSNEKLFF
TRBJ1-1 | TRBV9 | CASRYPTGMNTEAFF
TRBJ2-1 | TRBV5-6 | CASSLAGSPKEQFF
TRBJ2-5 | TRBV5-1 | CASSPGEIQETQYF
TRBJ2-2 | TRBV29-1 | CSVGGTSGDPNTGELFF
TRBJ2-7 | TRBV5-1 | CASSGTSSSSYEQYF
TRBJ2-1 | TRBV2 | CASKGASGKNEQFF
TRBJ2-5 | TRBV20-1 | CSAPPGTGGGETQYF
TRBJ2-2 | TRBV7-9 | CASSLGQDTGELFF
TRBJ2-3 | TRBV7-9 | CASRYSGTGTDTQYF
TRBJ2-3 | TRBV5-1 | CASSLGSSADTQYF
TRBJ2-1 | TRBV7-9 | CASSLGGPFYNEQFF
TRBJ1-1 | TRBV10-3 | CAITTGANTEAFF
TRBJ2-7 | TRBV28 | CASSDGTIKTYEQYF
TRBJ2-7 | TRBV6-1 | CASRDDGTQPYEQYF
TRBJ1-2 | TRBV6-5 | CASRPGYGYTF
TRBJ2-2 | TRBV6-6 | CASTPGLNGELFF
TRBJ2-5 | TRBV12-3/TRBV12-4 | CASSLGPRTGQETQYF
TRBJ1-1 | TRBV20-1 | CSASGGGHTEAFF
TRBJ2-1 | TRBV27 | CASSLFWRASGTLSSYNEQFF
TRBJ2-2 | TRBV2 | CASSFLAGVDTGELFF
TRBJ2-1 | TRBV5-1 | CASSGGGLNNEQFF
TRBJ1-2 | TRBV10-3 | CAIRSQGSNYGYTF
TRBJ2-2 | TRBV7-7 | CASSPPGNTGELFF
TRBJ2-7 | TRBV5-1 | CASSLLTDEQYF
TRBJ1-6 | TRBV3-1 | CASSQGGESPLHF
TRBJ2-5 | TRBV7-8 | CASSLAGTSGRVGETQYF
TRBJ2-3 | TRBV12-3/TRBV12-4 | CASSLVAAGAQYF
TRBJ2-5 | TRBV7-7 | CASSQNRGGETQYF
TRBJ1-3 | TRBV4-1 | CASSQGQPLGNTIYF
TRBJ2-7 | TRBV29-1 | CSVLLPLAGVYEQYF
TRBJ2-2 | TRBV12-3/TRBV12-4 | CASRRTGATTGELFF
TRBJ2-4 | TRBV2 | CASSGLAGMAKNIQYF
TRBJ1-3 | TRBV7-2 | CASSLAEPRSGNTIYF
TRBJ2-2 | TRBV7-6 | CASSLLAPGELFF
TRBJ1-4 | TRBV28 | CASSAWTGTADEKLFF
TRBJ2-7 | TRBV24-1 | CATSGTGINEQYF
TRBJ2-2 | TRBV25-1 | CASSDLDEAATGELFF
TRBJ1-2 | TRBV5-1 | CASSSGGTGRYGYTF
TRBJ1-5 | TRBV27 | CASSFSITSNQPQHF
TRBJ2-1 | TRBV12-3/TRBV12-4 | CASSFRDYNEQFF
TRBJ2-7 | TRBV6-1 | CASSPRELASYEQYF